This T cell receptor (beta chain) stems from a study of blood T cell repertoires in COVID-19. On the study more broadly: Acute-phase and convalescent COVID-19 samples originated in the United States, Italy and Spain. T cells, B-cell-depleted T cells, or PBMCs supplied cDNA or gDNA.

The V gene's germline CDR1 is MDHEN and CDR2 SYDVKM. Trimming left V 5 bases short and J 3 bases short, with 10 bases between. The CDR3 loop spans 13 amino acids. Per the study methods: How many nucleated cells were present was estimated from reference gene primer amplification. The assay was immunoSEQ multiplex PCR, and TCRdb's table has in-frame clones only and misses some. D and trimming come from the DNA, and the V and J calls and clone size come from that table. This sample has fewer than 80,000 clones, with roughly nine tenths found just once. Sequencing was done on a sample of peripheral blood. The receptor was isolated from a woman between 45 and 65 years old with active COVID-19. The gene calls are TRBV28 and TRBJ1-2, with D perhaps TRBD1 (6 bases). DNA of the CDR3: TGTGCCAGCAGTCCAACAGGGCACTATGGCTACACCTTC. This codes for CASSPTGHYGYTF.